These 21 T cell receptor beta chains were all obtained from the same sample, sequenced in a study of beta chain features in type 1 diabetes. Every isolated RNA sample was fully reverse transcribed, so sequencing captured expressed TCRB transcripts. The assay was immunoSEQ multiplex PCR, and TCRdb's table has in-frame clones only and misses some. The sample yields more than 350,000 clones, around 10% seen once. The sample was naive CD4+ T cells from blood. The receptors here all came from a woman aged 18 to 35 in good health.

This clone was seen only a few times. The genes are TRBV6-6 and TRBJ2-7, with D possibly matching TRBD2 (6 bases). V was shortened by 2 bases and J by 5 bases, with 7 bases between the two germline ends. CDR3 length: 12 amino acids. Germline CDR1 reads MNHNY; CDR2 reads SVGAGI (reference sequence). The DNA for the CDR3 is TGTGCCAGCAGTTACGGAGGGAACGAGCAGTACGTC. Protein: CASSYGGNEQYV.

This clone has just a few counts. The DNA for the CDR3 is TGTGCCAGCACTTCCCTGACTAGCGGGAGGGCCTACGAGCAGTACTTC. It codes for CASTSLTSGRAYEQYF. The chain has TRBV27 and TRBJ2-7; 14 bases map to TRBD2. V trimming: 7 bases; J trimming: 2 bases; junction bases outside the gene matches: 7. Germline V gives CDR1 MNHEY, CDR2 SMNVEV (reference sequence). This CDR3 is 16 amino acids long.

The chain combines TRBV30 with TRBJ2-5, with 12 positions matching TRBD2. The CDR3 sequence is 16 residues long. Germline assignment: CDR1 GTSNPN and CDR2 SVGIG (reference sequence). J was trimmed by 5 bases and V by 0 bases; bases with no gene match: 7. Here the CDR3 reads CAWSVGSLAGGETQYF. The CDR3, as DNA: TGTGCCTGGAGTGTAGGGTCCCTAGCGGGAGGGGAGACCCAGTACTTC.

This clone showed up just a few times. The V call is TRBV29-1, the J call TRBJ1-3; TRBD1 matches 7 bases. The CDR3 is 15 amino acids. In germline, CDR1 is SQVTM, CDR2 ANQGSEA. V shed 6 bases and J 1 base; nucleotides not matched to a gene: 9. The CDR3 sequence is CSVADRASSGNTIYF. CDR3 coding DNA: TGCAGCGTGGCTGACAGGGCATCTTCTGGAAACACCATATATTTT.

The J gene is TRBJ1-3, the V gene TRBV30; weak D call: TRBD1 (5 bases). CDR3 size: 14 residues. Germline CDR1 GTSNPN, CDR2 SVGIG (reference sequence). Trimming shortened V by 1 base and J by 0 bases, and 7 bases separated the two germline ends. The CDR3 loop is CAWSAGTSGNTIYF. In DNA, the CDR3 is TGTGCCTGGAGTGCAGGGACCTCTGGAAACACCATATATTTT. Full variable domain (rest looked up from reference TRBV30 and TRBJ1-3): SQTIHQWPATLVQPVGSPLSLECTVEGTSNPNLYWYRQAAGRGLQLLFYSVGIGQISSEVPQNLSASRPQDRQFILSSKKLLLSDSGFYLCAWSAGTSGNTIYFGEGSWLTVV.

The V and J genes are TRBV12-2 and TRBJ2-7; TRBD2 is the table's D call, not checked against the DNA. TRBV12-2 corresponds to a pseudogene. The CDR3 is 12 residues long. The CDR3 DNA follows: TGTGCAAGTCGCTCGATTCTATACGAGCAGTACTTC. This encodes CASRSILYEQYF.

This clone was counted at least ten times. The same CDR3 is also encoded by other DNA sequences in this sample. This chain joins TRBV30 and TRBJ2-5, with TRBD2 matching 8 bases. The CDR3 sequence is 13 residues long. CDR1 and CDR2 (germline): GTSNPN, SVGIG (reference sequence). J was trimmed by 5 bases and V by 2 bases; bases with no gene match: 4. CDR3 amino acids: CAWSLAGRETQYF. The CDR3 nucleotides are TGTGCCTGGAGTTTAGCGGGACGCGAGACCCAGTACTTC.

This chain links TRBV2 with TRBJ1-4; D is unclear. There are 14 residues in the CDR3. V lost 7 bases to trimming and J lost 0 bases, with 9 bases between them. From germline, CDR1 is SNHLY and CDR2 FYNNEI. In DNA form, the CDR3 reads TGTGCCAGCAAGACCAGTGCAACTAATGAAAAACTGTTTTTT. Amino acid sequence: CASKTSATNEKLFF.

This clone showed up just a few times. The CDR3 region has the DNA TGTGCCAGCCGGGGACAGACCACAGATACGCAGTATTTT. Translating gives CASRGQTTDTQYF. J is TRBJ2-3 and V is TRBV6-1; TRBD1 agrees at 7 bases. CDR1 MNHNS and CDR2 SASEGT come from the germline V gene. V was clipped by 8 bases and J by 2 bases; unmatched bases: 4. The CDR3 extends over 13 amino acids.

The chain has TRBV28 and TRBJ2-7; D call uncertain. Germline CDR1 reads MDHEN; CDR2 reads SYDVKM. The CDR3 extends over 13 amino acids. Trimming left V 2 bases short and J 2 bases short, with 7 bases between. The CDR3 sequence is CASSLAIAYEQYV. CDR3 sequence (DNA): TGTGCCAGCAGTTTAGCCATTGCCTACGAGCAGTACGTC.

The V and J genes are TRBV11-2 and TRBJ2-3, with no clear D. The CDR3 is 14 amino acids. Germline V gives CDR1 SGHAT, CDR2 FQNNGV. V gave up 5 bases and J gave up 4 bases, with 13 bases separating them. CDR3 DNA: TGTGCCAGCAGCCCGCGGTCGGGTCCAGATACGCAGTATTTT. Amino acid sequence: CASSPRSGPDTQYF.

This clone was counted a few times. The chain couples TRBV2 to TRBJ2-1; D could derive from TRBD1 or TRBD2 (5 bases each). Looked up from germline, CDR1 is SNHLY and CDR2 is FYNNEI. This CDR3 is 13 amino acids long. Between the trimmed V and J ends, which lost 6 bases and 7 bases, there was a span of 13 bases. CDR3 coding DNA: TGTGCCAGCAGCCGGGACGTAAATAATGAGCAGTTCTTC. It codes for CASSRDVNNEQFF.

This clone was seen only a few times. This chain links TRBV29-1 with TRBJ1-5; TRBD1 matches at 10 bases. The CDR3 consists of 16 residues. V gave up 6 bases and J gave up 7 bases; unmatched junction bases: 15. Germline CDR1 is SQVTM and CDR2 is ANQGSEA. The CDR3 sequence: CSVVITGTGAEQPQHF. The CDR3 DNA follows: TGCAGCGTAGTTATTACCGGGACAGGGGCAGAGCAGCCCCAGCATTTT.

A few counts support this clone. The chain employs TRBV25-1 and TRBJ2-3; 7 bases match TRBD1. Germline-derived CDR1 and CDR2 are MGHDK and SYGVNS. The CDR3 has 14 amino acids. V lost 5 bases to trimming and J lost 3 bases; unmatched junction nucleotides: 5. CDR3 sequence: CASSKRQGTDTQYF. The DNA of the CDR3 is TGTGCCAGCAGTAAACGACAGGGAACAGATACGCAGTATTTT.

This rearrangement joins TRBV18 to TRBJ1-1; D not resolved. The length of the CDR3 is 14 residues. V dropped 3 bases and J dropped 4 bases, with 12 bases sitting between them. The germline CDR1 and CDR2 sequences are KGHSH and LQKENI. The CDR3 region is CASSPLEAGTEAFF. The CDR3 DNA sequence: TGTGCCAGCTCACCCCTGGAAGCGGGCACTGAAGCTTTCTTT.

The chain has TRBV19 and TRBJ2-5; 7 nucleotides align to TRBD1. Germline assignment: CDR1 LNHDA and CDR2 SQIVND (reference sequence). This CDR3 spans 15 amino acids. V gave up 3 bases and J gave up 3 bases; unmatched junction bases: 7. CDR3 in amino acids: CASSIPGQLKETQYF. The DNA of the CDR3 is TGTGCCAGTAGTATTCCGGGACAGCTAAAAGAGACCCAGTACTTC.

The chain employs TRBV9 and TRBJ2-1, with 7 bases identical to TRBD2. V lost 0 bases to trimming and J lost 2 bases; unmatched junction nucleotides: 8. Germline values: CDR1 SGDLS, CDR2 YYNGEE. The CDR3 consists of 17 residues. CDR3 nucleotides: TGTGCCAGCAGCGTAGTTAGCGGGTCCGGCGCCTACAATGAGCAGTTCTTC. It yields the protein CASSVVSGSGAYNEQFF.

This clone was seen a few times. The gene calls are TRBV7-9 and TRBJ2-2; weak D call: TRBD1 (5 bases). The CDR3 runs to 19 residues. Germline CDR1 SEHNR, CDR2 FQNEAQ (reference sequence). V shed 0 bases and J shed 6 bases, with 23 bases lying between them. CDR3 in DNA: TGTGCCAGCAGCTTAGCGAGGCTAGGGGTACAGGCCGACCCCGGGGAGCTGTTTTTT. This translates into CASSLARLGVQADPGELFF. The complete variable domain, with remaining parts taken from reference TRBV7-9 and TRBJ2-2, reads DTGVSQNPRHKITKRGQNVTFRCDPISEHNRLYWYRQTLGQGPEFLTYFQNEAQLEKSRLLSDRFSAERPKGSFSTLEIQRTEQGDSAMYLCASSLARLGVQADPGELFFGEGSRLTVL.

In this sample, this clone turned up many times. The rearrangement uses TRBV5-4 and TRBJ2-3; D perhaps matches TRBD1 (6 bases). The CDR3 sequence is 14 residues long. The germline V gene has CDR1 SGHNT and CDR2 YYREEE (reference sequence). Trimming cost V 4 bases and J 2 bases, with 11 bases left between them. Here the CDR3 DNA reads TGTGCCAGCAGCCGGACAGCAGTCACAGATACGCAGTATTTT. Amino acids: CASSRTAVTDTQYF. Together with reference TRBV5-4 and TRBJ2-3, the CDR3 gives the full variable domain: ETGVTQSPTHLIKTRGQQVTLRCSSQSGHNTVSWYQQALGQGPQFIFQYYREEENGRGNFPPRFSGLQFPNYSSELNVNALELDDSALYLCASSRTAVTDTQYFGPGTRLTVL.

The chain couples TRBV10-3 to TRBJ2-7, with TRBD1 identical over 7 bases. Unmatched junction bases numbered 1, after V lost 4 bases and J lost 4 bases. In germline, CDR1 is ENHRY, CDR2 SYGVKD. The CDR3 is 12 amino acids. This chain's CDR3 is CAISAQGYEQYV. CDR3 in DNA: TGTGCCATCAGTGCACAGGGGTACGAGCAGTACGTC.

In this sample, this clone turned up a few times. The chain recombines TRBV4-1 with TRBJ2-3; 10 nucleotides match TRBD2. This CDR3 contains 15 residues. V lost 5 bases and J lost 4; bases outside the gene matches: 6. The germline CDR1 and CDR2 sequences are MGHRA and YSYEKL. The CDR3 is CASSTGTSDADTQYF. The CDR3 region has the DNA TGCGCCAGCAGCACCGGGACTAGCGACGCAGATACGCAGTATTTT.